A selection of T cell receptor beta chains follows, all from one sample in a study of human T cells and chemical hapten exposure. One entry per CDR3 protein results from TCRdb running MiXCR on the RACE reads. In the table there are more than 95,000 distinct CDR3 sequences, 27% of which are singletons. Here the sequenced sample was whole blood, taken in connection with sensitization to the hapten diphenylcyclopropenone (DPC). Source of these receptors: a man aged 35 to 55 with alopecia areata. Some clones in this sample may be carry-over from other donors' samples. Both conserved end residues are part of each CDR3. The D gene is left open where the match is weak. Part of the rows lack a size; the others show once, few, many or a class for expanded clones.

CDR3: CASSLRTGSSGNTIYF; DNA: TGCGCCAGCAGCCTCCGGACAGGCAGCTCTGGAAACACCATATATTTT; length: 16; V: TRBV4-1; D: TRBD1; J: TRBJ1-3; size: few
CDR3: CASSSDRGGTGELFF; DNA: TGTGCCAGCAGCTCCGACAGGGGAGGGACCGGGGAGCTGTTTTTT; length: 15; V: TRBV9; D: .; J: TRBJ2-2; size: few
CDR3: CASSLVGPQGRNGYTF; DNA: TGTGCCAGCAGTTTAGTGGGCCCTCAGGGGCGCAATGGCTACACCTTC; length: 16; V: TRBV28; D: .; J: TRBJ1-2; size: .
CDR3: CASSPGGDTGSGGYTF; DNA: TGTGCCAGCAGCCCCGGGGGGGACACAGGGAGTGGTGGCTACACCTTC; length: 16; V: TRBV7-9; D: .; J: TRBJ1-2; size: few
CDR3: CASSYTGTGGLYGYTF; DNA: TGTGCCAGCAGTTATACCGGGACAGGGGGCCTATATGGCTACACCTTC; length: 16; V: TRBV2; D: TRBD1; J: TRBJ1-2; size: once
CDR3: CASSQYLTLDSGANVPTF; DNA: TGCGCCAGCAGCCAATATTTGACGTTAGACTCTGGGGCCAACGTCCCGACTTTC; length: 18; V: TRBV4-3; D: .; J: TRBJ2-6; size: .
CDR3: CSARAGGGITEAFF; DNA: TGCAGTGCTAGAGCGGGCGGAGGTATCACTGAAGCTTTCTTT; length: 14; V: TRBV20-1; D: .; J: TRBJ1-1; size: few
CDR3: CASSLYQGTEQYF; DNA: TGTGCCAGCAGCTTATACCAGGGAACCGAGCAGTACTTC; length: 13; V: TRBV11-1; D: .; J: TRBJ2-7; size: few
CDR3: CASSHSKGENTEAFF; DNA: TGTGCCAGCAGCCATAGTAAAGGAGAGAACACTGAAGCTTTCTTT; length: 15; V: TRBV7-9; D: .; J: TRBJ1-1; size: .
CDR3: CASSQGPLPDTQYF; DNA: TGCGCCAGCAGCCAAGGACCGCTCCCAGATACGCAGTATTTT; length: 14; V: TRBV5-1; D: .; J: TRBJ2-3; size: few
CDR3: CASSLGRQGGAFF; DNA: TGTGCCAGCAGCTTAGGACGACAGGGGGGAGCTTTCTTT; length: 13; V: TRBV7-9; D: TRBD1; J: TRBJ1-1; size: few
CDR3: CATSTHFPGQGNQPQHF; DNA: TGTGCCACCAGCACTCACTTCCCGGGACAGGGTAATCAGCCCCAGCATTTT; length: 17; V: TRBV15; D: TRBD1; J: TRBJ1-5; size: .
CDR3: CASSPGLGMNTEAFF; DNA: TGTGCCAGCTCACCAGGGTTAGGAATGAACACTGAAGCTTTCTTT; length: 15; V: TRBV18; D: .; J: TRBJ1-1; size: few
CDR3: CSARVLGANVLTF; DNA: TGCAGTGCAAGGGTTCTCGGGGCCAACGTCCTGACTTTC; length: 13; V: TRBV20-1; D: .; J: TRBJ2-6; size: few
CDR3: CASSPGRTSQETQYF; DNA: TGTGCCAGCTCTCCGGGACGGACATCCCAAGAGACCCAGTACTTC; length: 15; V: TRBV28; D: .; J: TRBJ2-5; size: .
CDR3: CASSYSPLWGRELNTDTQYF; DNA: TGTGCCAGCAGTTACTCGCCCCTTTGGGGGAGGGAGCTCAACACAGATACGCAGTATTTT; length: 20; V: TRBV6-2/TRBV6-3; D: TRBD2; J: TRBJ2-3; size: .
CDR3: CSAPGLAVGNEQFF; DNA: TGCAGTGCGCCGGGACTAGCGGTCGGGAATGAGCAGTTCTTC; length: 14; V: TRBV20-1; D: TRBD2; J: TRBJ2-1; size: few
CDR3: CASRPSGRAVEQFF; DNA: TGTGCCAGTAGGCCTAGCGGGAGGGCGGTTGAGCAGTTCTTC; length: 14; V: TRBV19; D: TRBD2; J: TRBJ2-1; size: .
CDR3: CSASGFPDREKLFF; DNA: TGCAGTGCTAGCGGGTTCCCGGATAGGGAAAAACTGTTTTTT; length: 14; V: TRBV20-1; D: .; J: TRBJ1-4; size: .
CDR3: CASSLDGTPTYEQYF; DNA: TGTGCCAGCAGCTTAGATGGGACACCCACCTACGAGCAGTACTTC; length: 15; V: TRBV7-9; D: .; J: TRBJ2-7; size: few
CDR3: CASSGGDNEQFF; DNA: TGTGCCAGCAGCGGGGGGGACAATGAGCAGTTCTTC; length: 12; V: TRBV7-9; D: TRBD2; J: TRBJ2-1; size: once
CDR3: CSAPKAIGNQPQHF; DNA: TGCAGTGCTCCGAAGGCTATAGGCAATCAGCCCCAGCATTTT; length: 14; V: TRBV20-1; D: .; J: TRBJ1-5; size: .